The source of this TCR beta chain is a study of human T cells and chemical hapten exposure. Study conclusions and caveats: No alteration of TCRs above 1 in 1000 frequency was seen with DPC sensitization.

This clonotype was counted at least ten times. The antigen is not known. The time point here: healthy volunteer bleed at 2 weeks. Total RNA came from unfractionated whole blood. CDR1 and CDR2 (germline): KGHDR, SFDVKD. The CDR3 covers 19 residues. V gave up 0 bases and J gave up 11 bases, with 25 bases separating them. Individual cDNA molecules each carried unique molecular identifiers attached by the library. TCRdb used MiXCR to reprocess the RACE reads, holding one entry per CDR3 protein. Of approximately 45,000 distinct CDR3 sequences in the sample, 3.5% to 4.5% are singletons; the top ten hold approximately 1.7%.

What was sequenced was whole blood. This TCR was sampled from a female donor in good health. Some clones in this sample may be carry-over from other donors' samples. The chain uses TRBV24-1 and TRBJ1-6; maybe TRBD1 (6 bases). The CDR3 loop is CATSDLPNLITGPKTPLHF. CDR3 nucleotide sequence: TGTGCCACCAGTGATTTGCCAAACCTGATAACAGGGCCCAAGACACCCCTCCACTTT.